The next 14 T cell receptor beta chains were all read from a single sample in a study of blood T cell repertoires in COVID-19. Repertoires were generated with immunoSEQ multiplex PCR, while TCRdb's copy carries only in-frame clones and drops some. Here the sample spans approximately 110,000 clones, 70% to 90% being singletons. The sequenced sample was peripheral blood. These TCRs come from a woman in her forties or fifties with acute or convalescent COVID-19.

The chain couples TRBV18 to TRBJ1-5; 7 positions agree with TRBD1. The ends lost 2 bases at V and 6 bases at J; junction bases unmatched: 7. There are 15 residues in the CDR3. Germline values: CDR1 KGHSH, CDR2 LQKENI. As DNA, the CDR3 is TGTGCCAGCTCACCAGCAGGGGGTTTGGGTCAGCCCCAGCATTTT. It specifies CASSPAGGLGQPQHF.

V usage is TRBV7-9 and J usage is TRBJ2-7; TRBD1 matches at 11 bases. V was pared by 3 bases and J by 7 bases, with 8 bases of the junction left unmatched. Germline CDR1 is SEHNR and CDR2 is FQNEAQ (reference sequence). The CDR3 consists of 15 residues. CDR3 residues: CASSFGQGAQGEQYF. CDR3 nucleotide sequence: TGTGCCAGCAGCTTCGGACAGGGGGCGCAAGGGGAGCAGTACTTC. The whole variable domain, filled in from reference TRBV7-9 and TRBJ2-7, reads DTGVSQNPRHKITKRGQNVTFRCDPISEHNRLYWYRQTLGQGPEFLTYFQNEAQLEKSRLLSDRFSAERPKGSFSTLEIQRTEQGDSAMYLCASSFGQGAQGEQYFGPGTRLTVT.

The V call is TRBV4-1, the J call TRBJ1-2, with D possibly TRBD1 on 6 matching bases. This CDR3 has 12 residues. Germline CDR1 and CDR2: MGHRA and YSYEKL. The germline V and J ends were trimmed by 3 bases and 8 bases, with 10 bases remaining between them. The CDR3 region is CASSQETGGYTF. The CDR3 region has the DNA TGCGCCAGCAGCCAGGAAACAGGGGGCTACACCTTC.

A note on this clone: Other DNA sequences in this sample translate to the same CDR3. The rearrangement joins TRBV30 to TRBJ1-5; D might be TRBD1 (6 bases). Trimming left V 2 bases short and J 4 bases short, with 9 bases between. The CDR3 runs to 13 residues. Per the germline V gene, CDR1 is GTSNPN and CDR2 is SVGIG (reference sequence). In DNA, the CDR3 is TGTGCCTGGAGTAGCAGGGGAAATCAGCCCCAGCATTTT. Protein sequence: CAWSSRGNQPQHF.

CDR3 sequence (DNA): TGTGCCAGCTGCAGGGGAGATAATGAAAAACTGTTTTTT. As protein: CASCRGDNEKLFF. This rearrangement joins TRBV12-3 or TRBV12-4 to TRBJ1-4; possibly TRBD1 for D (6 bases). The CDR3 contains 13 residues. V was shortened by 8 bases and J by 4 bases, with 11 bases between the two germline ends.

The genes are TRBV12-3 or TRBV12-4 and TRBJ1-6; perhaps TRBD1 as D (6 bases). The germline V and J ends were trimmed by 6 bases and 9 bases, with 12 bases remaining between them. The CDR3 is 13 amino acids. In DNA form, the CDR3 reads TGTGCCAGCAGCCCGGACAGTTTTTCACCCCTCCACTTT. Residues: CASSPDSFSPLHF.

This clone was seen many times. The chain has TRBV20-1 and TRBJ2-7, with TRBD1 matching over 7 bases. Trimming cost V 6 bases and J 6 bases; bases outside gene matches: 5. Germline values: CDR1 DFQATT, CDR2 SNEGSKA (reference sequence). This CDR3 has 11 residues. The CDR3 protein is CSATGASEQYF. The CDR3 bases are TGCAGTGCCACAGGGGCTAGCGAGCAGTACTTC.

This chain uses TRBV9 with TRBJ1-1, with 7 bases identical to TRBD1. Germline V lookup: CDR1 SGDLS, CDR2 YYNGEE. The junction had 7 bases not matched to a gene; V was cut back by 0 bases and J by 5 bases. The length of the CDR3 is 15 residues. CDR3 region: CASSVVPRGQTEAFF. The DNA for the CDR3 is TGTGCCAGCAGCGTAGTGCCGAGGGGGCAGACTGAAGCTTTCTTT. Together with reference TRBV9 and TRBJ1-1, the CDR3 gives the full variable domain: DSGVTQTPKHLITATGQRVTLRCSPRSGDLSVYWYQQSLDQGLQFLIQYYNGEERAKGNILERFSAQQFPDLHSELNLSSLELGDSALYFCASSVVPRGQTEAFFGQGTRLTVV.

This clone appeared a single time. The CDR3 nucleotides read TGTGCCTGGAGTACCGACGGGCGGGTAGGCCAGCCCCAGCATTTT. Its protein is CAWSTDGRVGQPQHF. This chain connects TRBV30 to TRBJ1-5; D is ambiguous. This CDR3 region has 15 residues. V gave up 2 bases and J gave up 7 bases, with 18 bases separating them. The germline gives CDR1 GTSNPN, CDR2 SVGIG (reference sequence).

The rearrangement uses TRBV6-6 and TRBJ2-7; 7 bases align to TRBD1. The CDR3 extends over 15 amino acids. Germline V CDR1 and CDR2: MNHNY, SVGAGI (reference sequence). V was clipped by 5 bases and J by 0 bases; unmatched bases: 7. CDR3 residues: CASSPPGQSSYEQYF. The CDR3 bases are TGTGCCAGCAGTCCGCCGGGACAGAGCTCCTACGAGCAGTACTTC.

The chain combines TRBV6-1 with TRBJ2-7, with TRBD1 matching over 11 bases. This CDR3 is built from 14 residues. The germline V gene has CDR1 MNHNS and CDR2 SASEGT. The trim removed 5 bases at V and 6 bases at J, leaving 6 bases unmatched. This chain's CDR3 is CASSYGTGGGEQYF. The CDR3 DNA reads as TGTGCCAGCAGTTATGGGACAGGGGGGGGCGAGCAGTACTTC.

This chain joins TRBV7-8 and TRBJ2-5; D perhaps matches TRBD1 (5 bases). There are 14 residues in the CDR3. Germline V CDR1 and CDR2: SGHVS, FQNEAQ. V gave up 1 base and J gave up 1 base, with 7 bases separating them. The CDR3 nucleotides read TGTGCCAGCAGCTTAGACAGGTTCCAAGAGACCCAGTACTTC. Amino acids: CASSLDRFQETQYF.

A few counts support this clone. The J gene is TRBJ1-5, the V gene TRBV19; D not resolved. From germline, CDR1 is LNHDA and CDR2 SQIVND (reference sequence). The CDR3 runs to 13 residues. V lost 7 bases to trimming and J lost 7 bases, with 14 bases between them. The CDR3 DNA reads TGTGCCAGTAAGGCCGGGCCGGGGCAGCCCCAGCATTTT. Translating it yields CASKAGPGQPQHF.

This chain links TRBV3-1 (or the pseudogene TRBV3-2) with TRBJ2-3, with D possibly matching TRBD2 (6 bases). CDR1 and CDR2 (germline): LGHDT, YNNKEL (reference sequence). The CDR3 has 16 amino acids. Trimming left V 2 bases short and J 2 bases short, with 14 bases between. CDR3 in DNA: TGTGCCAGCAGCCAATTTTCGCCTAGCGACACAGATACGCAGTATTTT. It codes for CASSQFSPSDTDTQYF.